This TCR beta chain comes out of a study of response to subunit inactivated influenza vaccine (dated by TCRdb to 2016 to 2019). Context from the whole study: To follow how T cells responded to a trivalent subunit inactivated influenza vaccine, the researchers relied on deep quantitative profiling of the T cell receptor repertoire.

Results and caveats for the whole study, not just this receptor: According to the authors, only a limited number of new T cells may be recruited by each seasonal influenza vaccination.

V is pared back by 0 bases and J by 7 bases, with 5 bases lying between the germline termini. Spanning cysteine to phenylalanine, the CDR3 consists of 13 amino acids. Only the CDR3 portion is preserved as DNA: 39 bases, with reading frame beginning at the first base. CDR1 SGHRS and CDR2 YFSETQ were looked up in the germline V gene. Library method: RT-PCR. Reads for this sample came from an Illumina HiSeq 2500. TCRdb handled the public reads itself, with Q25 trimming in fastp and clone calling in MiXCR, and kept productive beta chains. CDR3 protein duplicates are merged, each entry listing the most common genes and DNA. This sample comprises roughly 700,000 distinct CDR3 sequences, approximately 15% of them detected only once. The ten largest clones take up less than 9% of the sample. This clonotype has more than one count but fewer than ten. Its antigen is not yet known. No base qualities exist here, and no much larger clone lies one base off it.

Sequenced here: PBMCs from blood, sampled roughly 15 days before vaccination. The receptor's source is a man in his forties or fifties who received an inactivated influenza vaccine. Donor details come from another sample of the same person, matched by shared clones. The chain is made from TRBV5-1 and TRBJ1-6; the D gene remains uncertain. The sequenced DNA: TGCGCCAGCAGCTTGGTTGGAAATTCACCCCTCCACTTT. This gives the protein CASSLVGNSPLHF.